A selection of T cell receptor beta chains follows, all from one sample in a study of T-cell reconstitution after alpha-beta-depleted transplantation in children. TCRdb used MiXCR to reprocess the PCR reads, holding one entry per CDR3 protein. The sample holds about 370,000 distinct CDR3 sequences, approximately 20% seen once. The specimen comprised PBMCs from the stem cell graft donor, sampled from the stem cell graft. These receptors came from a human donor who donated a stem cell graft to a child with acute myeloid leukemia. The CDR3 runs from the conserved cysteine through the conserved F or W. D genes are given only for firm matches. Expanded clones get a size class; other rows say once, few or many, or leave the size out.

V	D	J	size	CDR3	DNA
TRBV29-1	-	TRBJ2-5	-	CSVEEGSVGETQYF	TGCAGCGTTGAAGAAGGGAGTGTTGGAGAGACCCAGTACTTC
TRBV29-1	-	TRBJ2-1	many	CSVEWLGNEQFF	TGCAGCGTTGAGTGGCTGGGGAATGAGCAGTTCTTC
TRBV7-9	TRBD2	TRBJ2-3	few	CASSLLRTSKDTQYF	TGTGCCAGCAGCTTATTACGGACTAGCAAAGATACGCAGTATTTT
TRBV29-1	TRBD1	TRBJ2-1	-	CSVYSGTGPSYNEQFF	TGCAGCGTTTACTCCGGGACAGGGCCATCCTACAATGAGCAGTTCTTC
TRBV18	-	TRBJ2-7	-	CASSPEILGGIYEQYF	TGTGCCAGCTCACCCGAGATTTTGGGCGGGATATACGAGCAGTACTTC
TRBV12-3/TRBV12-4	-	TRBJ2-3	-	CASSLGLVGADTQYF	TGTGCCAGCAGCCTAGGTCTTGTCGGAGCAGATACGCAGTATTTT
TRBV29-1	-	TRBJ2-5	-	CSAGRETQYF	TGCAGCGCCGGACGGGAGACCCAGTACTTC
TRBV20-1	TRBD1	TRBJ2-1	many	CSANYRDRGRNEQFF	TGCAGTGCTAACTACCGGGACAGGGGTCGGAATGAGCAGTTCTTC
TRBV7-3	TRBD1	TRBJ2-6	few	CASSSRDRGSGANVLTF	TGTGCCAGCAGCTCAAGGGACAGGGGCTCTGGGGCCAACGTCCTGACTTTC
TRBV12-3/TRBV12-4	TRBD1	TRBJ1-3	-	CASSSDRDSGNTIYF	TGTGCCAGCAGTTCCGACAGGGACTCTGGAAACACCATATATTTT
TRBV4-3	-	TRBJ2-7	few	CASSQSPVGTYEQYF	TGCGCCAGCAGCCAATCGCCGGTCGGCACCTACGAGCAGTACTTC
TRBV7-3	-	TRBJ2-2	-	CASSAQGSGTGELFF	TGTGCCAGCAGCGCACAGGGATCTGGGACCGGGGAGCTGTTTTTT
TRBV28	TRBD1	TRBJ2-7	-	CASMTGTGTPYEQYF	TGTGCCAGCATGACCGGGACAGGGACTCCCTACGAGCAGTACTTC
TRBV3-1	-	TRBJ2-7	few	CASSQRLGEQYF	TGTGCCAGCAGCCAAAGGCTGGGCGAGCAGTACTTC
TRBV29-1	-	TRBJ2-1	-	CSGVDPRSYNEQFF	TGCAGCGGGGTAGATCCTAGGTCCTACAATGAGCAGTTCTTC
TRBV9	TRBD2	TRBJ2-1	-	CASSVVGSSGKTPEQFF	TGTGCCAGCAGCGTAGTAGGTTCCAGCGGGAAAACTCCTGAGCAGTTCTTC
TRBV11-2	-	TRBJ2-3	-	CASSLAPGLQMQYF	TGTGCCAGCAGCTTAGCCCCGGGACTGCAGATGCAGTATTTT
TRBV20-1	-	TRBJ1-1	-	CSARRQGNTEAFF	TGCAGTGCCCGGAGGCAGGGGAACACTGAAGCTTTCTTT
TRBV3-1	TRBD1	TRBJ2-7	few	CASSQETGSPYEQYF	TGTGCCAGCAGCCAAGAGACAGGGTCCCCCTACGAGCAGTACTTC
TRBV25-1	TRBD1	TRBJ2-5	-	CASSDTPGQVQETQYF	TGTGCCAGCAGTGACACGCCGGGACAGGTCCAAGAGACCCAGTACTTC
TRBV27	TRBD2	TRBJ2-3	-	CASSSEASGRPSTDTQYF	TGTGCCAGCAGTTCTGAGGCTAGCGGGAGACCCAGCACAGATACGCAGTATTTT
TRBV21-1	-	TRBJ1-4	few	CASSNPGADEKLFF	TGTGCCAGCAGCAATCCAGGGGCGGATGAAAAACTGTTTTTT
TRBV4-1	-	TRBJ2-3	-	CASSPGPSSSDTQYF	TGCGCCAGCAGCCCAGGGCCTAGCAGCTCAGATACGCAGTATTTT
TRBV29-1	-	TRBJ1-1	-	CSVDGQGNTEAFF	TGCAGCGTTGATGGGCAGGGGAACACTGAAGCTTTCTTT
TRBV20-1	-	TRBJ2-6	-	CSAPRLSGANVLTF	TGCAGTGCTCCCAGGCTCTCTGGGGCCAACGTCCTGACTTTC
TRBV5-1	-	TRBJ2-3	few	CASSLGSRTTDTQYF	TGCGCCAGCAGCTTAGGATCCCGGACCACAGATACGCAGTATTTT
TRBV11-2	-	TRBJ2-1	few	CASIRKGWDNEQFF	TGTGCCAGCATCCGCAAGGGGTGGGACAATGAGCAGTTCTTC
TRBV2	TRBD1	TRBJ1-2	-	CARTGTDTNYGYTF	TGTGCCAGAACCGGGACAGACACTAACTATGGCTACACCTTC
TRBV6-5	TRBD1	TRBJ2-7	-	CASSYPGQGFDEQYF	TGTGCCAGCAGTTACCCGGGACAGGGTTTTGACGAGCAGTACTTC
TRBV27	TRBD2	TRBJ2-1	few	CASRHGLAGGPGNEQFF	TGTGCCAGCAGGCATGGACTAGCGGGAGGCCCTGGCAATGAGCAGTTCTTC
TRBV9	-	TRBJ2-1	-	CASSPFSYNEQFF	TGTGCCAGCAGCCCCTTCTCCTACAATGAGCAGTTCTTC
TRBV20-1	-	TRBJ2-7	few	CSASSLFRPQAHYEQYF	TGCAGTGCTAGCTCTTTGTTCCGGCCCCAAGCCCACTACGAGCAGTACTTC
TRBV28	-	TRBJ2-1	-	CASSSPWRANYNEQFF	TGTGCCAGCAGCTCACCTTGGAGGGCTAACTACAATGAGCAGTTCTTC
TRBV24-1	-	TRBJ2-1	few	CATSDFGRHEQFF	TGTGCCACCAGTGATTTTGGCCGCCATGAGCAGTTCTTC
TRBV29-1	-	TRBJ2-5	many	CSVGPTGQETQYF	TGCAGCGTCGGGCCTACCGGCCAAGAGACCCAGTACTTC
TRBV4-1	-	TRBJ2-7	-	CASSQGVGVYEQYF	TGCGCCAGCAGCCAAGGGGTAGGGGTCTACGAGCAGTACTTC
TRBV4-2	-	TRBJ2-6	many	CASSQGRKGSGANVLTF	TGTGCCAGCAGCCAGGGACGGAAGGGCTCTGGGGCCAACGTCCTGACTTTC
TRBV7-2	-	TRBJ2-2	many	CASSDTVRDQTGELFF	TGTGCCAGCAGCGATACCGTCCGGGACCAAACCGGGGAGCTGTTTTTT
TRBV28	TRBD1	TRBJ2-7	few	CASSIQGASYEQYF	TGTGCCAGCAGTATACAGGGGGCCTCCTACGAGCAGTACTTC
TRBV7-7	-	TRBJ2-1	many	CASSLGLEGNEQFF	TGTGCTAGCAGCTTAGGGCTAGAGGGCAATGAGCAGTTCTTC
TRBV29-1	-	TRBJ2-2	-	CSAASGGGELFF	TGCAGCGCTGCGAGTGGGGGCGGGGAGCTGTTTTTT
TRBV4-1	TRBD2	TRBJ2-1	few	CASSLRTSGSRYEQFF	TGCGCCAGCAGCCTGCGGACTAGCGGGAGTAGATATGAGCAGTTCTTC